This TCR beta chain appears in the sequencing data of a study of beta chain features in type 1 diabetes. General observations from the study: Type 1 diabetes patients showed a moderate but significant shortening of TCRB CDR3s in all four CD4+ subsets.

The CDR3 contains 14 residues. The V end lost 3 bases, the J end lost 6 bases, and 16 bases lay between the germline ends. Germline-derived CDR1 and CDR2 are SGHNT and YYREEE (reference sequence). A word on this clone: Its antigen is not identified.

Every bit of the isolated RNA underwent reverse transcription, so sequencing read expressed TCRB transcripts. The table came from immunoSEQ multiplex PCR; TCRdb's copy has only in-frame clones and leaves some out. The top ten clones hold around 2.7% of a sample with 130,000 or so clones, 17% of them seen once. The clonotype was recovered from a man between 18 and 29 years old with type 1 diabetes. J is TRBJ2-7 and V is TRBV5-4; tentatively, D is TRBD2 (5 bases). The sample taken for sequencing was central memory CD4+ T cells from blood. The CDR3 sequence is CASSSTAGSGEQYF. DNA for the CDR3: TGTGCCAGCAGCTCAACGGCGGGCTCCGGCGAGCAGTACTTC.